Presented here are 21 T cell receptor beta chains from one specimen sequenced in a study of Tregs in tolerant kidney transplant recipients. Only in-frame clones appear in the TCRdb table, and some are missing; sequencing was by immunoSEQ multiplex PCR. The table includes about 94,000 clones, approximately 93% detected once. This specimen consisted of CD4+ T cells from blood, obtained before the transplant. The receptors come from a human donor who received a combined kidney and bone marrow transplant.

The V gene is TRBV18, the J gene TRBJ2-7; D gene uncertain. The V gene lost 4 bases and the J gene lost 5 bases, with 18 bases spanning the gap. The CDR3 runs to 15 residues. Per the germline V gene, CDR1 is KGHSH and CDR2 is LQKENI. Here the CDR3 reads CASSHPTEMIDEQYF. DNA for the CDR3: TGTGCCAGCTCACATCCCACCGAGATGATCGACGAGCAGTACTTC.

The V gene is TRBV19, the J gene TRBJ1-1; 10 bases are a match to TRBD1. Germline loops: CDR1 LNHDA, CDR2 SQIVND (reference sequence). CDR3 size: 14 residues. V shed 8 bases, J shed 4 bases, and the junction held 7 bases outside the gene matches. The CDR3 is CASQTGGSRTEAFF. CDR3 nucleotides: TGTGCCAGTCAGACAGGGGGCTCGCGCACTGAAGCTTTCTTT.

The V call is TRBV7-9, the J call TRBJ2-3, with 8 bases fitting TRBD2. After removal of 3 bases from V and 5 bases from J, the junction contained 7 bases not matched to a gene. CDR3 length: 15 amino acids. The V gene's germline CDR1 is SEHNR and CDR2 FQNEAQ (reference sequence). The CDR3 spells CASSFGGTSIDTQYF. The CDR3 nucleotides are TGTGCCAGCAGCTTCGGGGGGACTAGTATAGATACGCAGTATTTT.

The chain joins TRBV7-9 to TRBJ1-1; weak D call: TRBD1 (6 bases). V lost 1 base, J lost 0 bases, and 9 bases lay in between. The CDR3 covers 15 residues. CDR1 SEHNR and CDR2 FQNEAQ come from the germline V gene (reference sequence). CDR3 in DNA: TGTGCCAGCAGCTTAGTGGGGGCCGTGAACACTGAAGCTTTCTTT. It specifies CASSLVGAVNTEAFF.

This sequence joins TRBV5-4 and TRBJ2-1; 11 bases match TRBD2. The trim removed 4 bases at V and 7 bases at J, leaving 13 bases unmatched. Germline-derived CDR1 and CDR2 are SGHNT and YYREEE (reference sequence). The CDR3 length is 17 residues. The CDR3 DNA reads TGTGCCAGCAGCCGTTCTAGCGGGAGGCCCGGGGTGAATGAGCAGTTCTTC. Translation gives CASSRSSGRPGVNEQFF.

The V call is TRBV7-9, the J call TRBJ2-7, with D possibly matching TRBD2 (5 bases). Germline-derived CDR1 and CDR2 are SEHNR and FQNEAQ (reference sequence). V dropped 4 bases and J dropped 6 bases, with 19 bases sitting between them. The CDR3 totals 15 residues. CDR3 residues: CASSSNRGRSSEQYF. CDR3 bases: TGTGCCAGCAGCTCCAACCGGGGTCGATCTTCCGAGCAGTACTTC. Using reference TRBV7-9 and TRBJ2-7 for the parts outside the CDR3, the full variable domain is DTGVSQNPRHKITKRGQNVTFRCDPISEHNRLYWYRQTLGQGPEFLTYFQNEAQLEKSRLLSDRFSAERPKGSFSTLEIQRTEQGDSAMYLCASSSNRGRSSEQYFGPGTRLTVT.

The chain uses TRBV2 and TRBJ2-7; 8 bases map to TRBD2. After removal of 3 bases from V and 0 bases from J, the junction contained 1 base not matched to a gene. CDR3 size: 14 residues. Germline CDR1 reads SNHLY; CDR2 reads FYNNEI. In DNA form, the CDR3 reads TGTGCCAGCAGTGACACTAGCGGCTCCTACGAGCAGTACTTC. The encoded protein is CASSDTSGSYEQYF.

This rearrangement joins TRBV5-6 to TRBJ2-7, with a tentative D call TRBD2 (5 bases). In germline, CDR1 is SGHDT, CDR2 YYEEEE. CDR3 length: 12 amino acids. The V gene lost 2 bases and the J gene lost 9 bases, with 12 bases spanning the gap. CDR3 sequence: CASSLASGTQYF. The CDR3 bases are TGTGCCAGCAGCTTAGCCTCGGGAACGCAGTACTTC. The full variable domain, its missing parts supplied by reference TRBV5-6 and TRBJ2-7, is DAGVTQSPTHLIKTRGQQVTLRCSPKSGHDTVSWYQQALGQGPQFIFQYYEEEERQRGNFPDRFSGHQFPNYSSELNVNALLLGDSALYLCASSLASGTQYFGPGTRLTVT.

The chain links TRBV28 to TRBJ2-3, with TRBD2 matching 11 bases. V lost 4 bases to trimming and J lost 2 bases; unmatched junction nucleotides: 8. Per germline, CDR1 MDHEN and CDR2 SYDVKM. This CDR3 is built from 17 residues. CDR3 amino acids: CASSSPTSGDLTDTQYF. CDR3 sequence (DNA): TGTGCCAGCAGTTCACCGACTAGCGGGGACCTCACAGATACGCAGTATTTT. Supplemented by reference TRBV28 and TRBJ2-3, the full variable domain reads DVKVTQSSRYLVKRTGEKVFLECVQDMDHENMFWYRQDPGLGLRLIYFSYDVKMKEKGDIPEGYSVSREKKERFSLILESASTNQTSMYLCASSSPTSGDLTDTQYFGPGTRLTVL.

The chain employs TRBV5-1 and TRBJ2-7; 8 bases map to TRBD2. From germline, CDR1 is SGHRS and CDR2 YFSETQ. V shed 0 bases and J 4 bases; nucleotides not matched to a gene: 12. This CDR3 has 17 amino acids. DNA for the CDR3: TGCGCCAGCAGCTTGGCCGGGGGGGCCCATCTCCTATACGAGCAGTACTTC. Translated: CASSLAGGAHLLYEQYF.

This clone was recorded a few times. The CDR3 DNA follows: TGTGCCAGCAGCCTGCAGGGGTATGGAAACACCATATATTTT. The encoded protein is CASSLQGYGNTIYF. The J gene is TRBJ1-3, the V gene TRBV7-9; D is perhaps TRBD1 (6 bases). V dropped 5 bases and J dropped 3 bases, with 11 bases sitting between them. Germline values: CDR1 SEHNR, CDR2 FQNEAQ (reference sequence). The CDR3 is 14 residues long.

This chain joins TRBV4-1 and TRBJ2-7, with D hard to call. The length of the CDR3 is 13 residues. CDR1 MGHRA and CDR2 YSYEKL come from the germline V gene. V shed 4 bases and J shed 0 bases, with 7 bases lying between them. Written as DNA, the CDR3 is TGCGCCAGCAGCCGGGCGTTCTCCTACGAGCAGTACTTC. It translates to CASSRAFSYEQYF.

The chain combines TRBV19 with TRBJ1-5; 10 positions agree with TRBD1. The V and J ends lost 3 bases and 5 bases, in that order; junction bases with no gene match: 4. In germline, CDR1 is LNHDA, CDR2 SQIVND (reference sequence). The CDR3 runs to 15 residues. The CDR3 nucleotides are TGTGCCAGTAGTATCGGCGGGACAGGGGATCAGCCCCAGCATTTT. Translated: CASSIGGTGDQPQHF. The full variable domain, with the rest looked up from reference TRBV19 and TRBJ1-5, is DGGITQSPKYLFRKEGQNVTLSCEQNLNHDAMYWYRQDPGQGLRLIYYSQIVNDFQKGDIAEGYSVSREKKESFPLTVTSAQKNPTAFYLCASSIGGTGDQPQHFGDGTRLSIL.

The chain uses TRBV9 and TRBJ2-5, with a weak D call TRBD2 (5 bases). Germline V CDR1 and CDR2: SGDLS, YYNGEE. The CDR3 extends over 16 amino acids. The germline V and J ends were trimmed by 0 bases and 2 bases, with 14 bases remaining between them. CDR3 sequence: CASSVGLALPQETQYF. In nucleotides, the CDR3 is TGTGCCAGCAGCGTAGGGTTAGCGCTGCCACAAGAGACCCAGTACTTC.

The CDR3 here is CASSQFSVSSYNEQFF. The CDR3 DNA follows: TGTGCCAGCAGTCAATTTTCGGTTAGCTCCTACAATGAGCAGTTCTTC. J is TRBJ2-1 and V is TRBV27; D is uncertain. Germline-derived CDR1 and CDR2 are MNHEY and SMNVEV (reference sequence). Trimming removed 5 bases from V and 0 bases from J, with 14 bases in between. This CDR3 spans 16 amino acids.

This rearrangement joins TRBV28 to TRBJ2-5; 8 nucleotides line up with TRBD1. The CDR3 has 14 residues. V lost 7 bases to trimming and J lost 5 bases; unmatched junction nucleotides: 9. Germline V CDR1 and CDR2: MDHEN, SYDVKM. The CDR3 here is CASTKDRVMETQYF. The CDR3 region has the DNA TGTGCCAGCACCAAGGACAGGGTTATGGAGACCCAGTACTTC.

The rearrangement links TRBV19 to TRBJ2-6; TRBD1 is a possible D gene (5 bases). V lost 1 base, J lost 2 bases, and 9 bases lay in between. Per the germline V gene, CDR1 is LNHDA and CDR2 is SQIVND (reference sequence). The CDR3 runs 16 residues. In DNA form, the CDR3 reads TGTGCCAGTAGTATAGCCCCCAGGGCTGGGGCCAACGTCCTGACTTTC. Its protein is CASSIAPRAGANVLTF.

J is TRBJ2-7 and V is TRBV7-8, with D possibly TRBD2 on 5 matching bases. V dropped 1 base and J dropped 2 bases, with 9 bases sitting between them. The CDR3 is 14 amino acids. Germline lookup yields CDR1 SGHVS and CDR2 FQNEAQ. CDR3 region: CASSLGGAAYEQYF. In nucleotides, the CDR3 is TGTGCCAGCAGCTTAGGGGGAGCGGCCTACGAGCAGTACTTC.

The V gene is TRBV5-1, the J gene TRBJ2-6; 9 bases are a match to TRBD1. Germline V lookup: CDR1 SGHRS, CDR2 YFSETQ. This CDR3 is 17 amino acids long. The junction had 9 bases not matched to a gene; V was cut back by 8 bases and J by 0 bases. Here the CDR3 reads CARPGQGTVSGANVLTF. Here the CDR3 DNA reads TGCGCCAGGCCGGGACAGGGTACCGTCTCTGGGGCCAACGTCCTGACTTTC.

This chain links TRBV18 with TRBJ2-7; no firm D call. V lost 5 bases to trimming and J lost 4 bases, with 9 bases between them. The V gene's germline CDR1 is KGHSH and CDR2 LQKENI. This CDR3 region has 12 residues. The CDR3 bases are TGTGCCAGCTCAACTTTTACTTACGAGCAGTACTTC. It codes for CASSTFTYEQYF.

This clone showed up just once. The V call is TRBV4-3, the J call TRBJ1-1; D gene unclear. The V gene's germline CDR1 is LGHNA and CDR2 YSLEER. The CDR3 sequence is 16 residues long. V shed 1 base and J shed 1 base, with 13 bases lying between them. The CDR3 loop reads CASSQVLAGRNTEAFF. The CDR3 region has the DNA TGCGCCAGCAGCCAAGTCCTAGCGGGGAGGAACACTGAAGCTTTCTTT.